Presented here are 32 T cell receptor beta chains from one specimen sequenced in a study of beta chain features in type 1 diabetes. No antigen has been assigned to these receptors. Regarding the study as a whole: Shorter TCRB CDR3s, moderately but significantly so, marked every one of the four CD4+ subsets in Type 1 diabetes patients.

Isolated RNA was reverse transcribed in full, so expressed TCRB transcripts were sequenced. This table comes from immunoSEQ multiplex PCR, and its TCRdb copy is limited to in-frame clones, with some not included. Among hundreds of thousands of clones listed, over 12% were seen once. The sample comprised naive CD4+ T cells from blood. These receptors were collected from a man younger than 35 with type 1 diabetes.

The chain's CDR3 is CASSIRTVNQPQHF. CDR3 bases: TGTGCCAGCAGCATCCGGACAGTCAATCAGCCCCAGCATTTT. The rearrangement joins TRBV7-2 to TRBJ1-5, with D possibly being TRBD1 (6 bases). The CDR3 runs 14 residues. Trimming stripped 5 bases from V and 3 bases from J, with 11 bases between. Germline V gives CDR1 SGHTA, CDR2 FQGNSA.

This clone was seen a few times. The V call is TRBV5-4, the J call TRBJ1-1; D gene ambiguous. The V and J ends lost 4 bases and 3 bases respectively, with 13 bases between them. Germline V gives CDR1 SGHNT, CDR2 YYREEE (reference sequence). The CDR3 extends over 14 amino acids. The CDR3 loop is CASSSPTGYTEAFF. In nucleotides, the CDR3 is TGTGCCAGCAGCAGCCCGACCGGGTACACTGAAGCTTTCTTT.

This clone was counted between two and nine times. This sequence joins TRBV5-6 and TRBJ1-5; 7 nucleotides agree with TRBD1. The CDR3 loop spans 14 amino acids. Germline CDR1 is SGHDT and CDR2 is YYEEEE. The ends lost 4 bases at V and 3 bases at J; junction bases unmatched: 4. CDR3 in amino acids: CASSLGQVNQPQHF. CDR3 nucleotides: TGTGCCAGCAGCCTCGGACAGGTCAATCAGCCCCAGCATTTT.

This clone was seen only a few times. Other DNA sequences from this sample encode an identical CDR3 as well. The rearrangement joins TRBV27 to TRBJ2-3; D not certain. The V and J ends lost 5 bases and 0 bases respectively, with 3 bases between them. Looked up from germline, CDR1 is MNHEY and CDR2 is SMNVEV (reference sequence). The CDR3 spans 12 residues. The CDR3 coding sequence is TGTGCCAGCAGTCGGAGCACAGATACGCAGTATTTT. Protein product: CASSRSTDTQYF.

The chain recombines TRBV5-1 with TRBJ2-5, with 12 bases that match TRBD2. The CDR3 has 14 amino acids. Germline V gene sequence: CDR1 SGHRS, CDR2 YFSETQ. V lost 7 bases, J lost 1 base, and 2 bases stayed unmatched. The chain's CDR3 is CASGLAGIQETQYF. The CDR3 DNA reads TGCGCCAGCGGACTAGCGGGGATCCAAGAGACCCAGTACTTC.

The chain links TRBV6-5 to TRBJ1-4; D may be TRBD1 (6 bases). Per the germline V gene, CDR1 is MNHEY and CDR2 is SVGAGI. Trimming pared 2 bases from V and 7 bases from J, leaving 14 bases between. The CDR3 extends over 15 amino acids. Here the CDR3 DNA reads TGTGCCAGCAGTTACGTAGGGGACAAAAGTGAAAAACTGTTTTTT. It specifies CASSYVGDKSEKLFF.

Here the CDR3 reads CASSPNRDRDLKLFF. Here the CDR3 DNA reads TGTGCCAGCAGTCCGAACCGGGACAGGGATCTAAAACTGTTTTTT. J is TRBJ1-4 and V is TRBV7-8, with 9 nucleotides matching TRBD1. The CDR3 sequence is 15 residues long. Germline V lookup: CDR1 SGHVS, CDR2 FQNEAQ. V shed 6 bases and J 10 bases; nucleotides not matched to a gene: 12.

J is TRBJ2-5 and V is TRBV29-1; D gene uncertain. The length of the CDR3 is 11 residues. Trimming cost V 3 bases and J 5 bases, with 7 bases left between them. Germline V CDR1 and CDR2: SQVTM, ANQGSEA. The CDR3 nucleotides are TGCAGCGTTGATATCGGGGAGACCCAGTACTTC. As protein: CSVDIGETQYF.

The chain recombines TRBV28 with TRBJ2-7, with 8 bases fitting TRBD1. Germline loops: CDR1 MDHEN, CDR2 SYDVKM. The CDR3 has 14 amino acids. Trimming removed 4 bases from V and 6 bases from J; junction bases left unmatched: 8. CDR3 coding DNA: TGTGCCAGCAGTTCGTACAGGGGGTCCAGCGAGCAGTACTTC. Its translation: CASSSYRGSSEQYF.

The rearrangement links TRBV5-1 to TRBJ2-1; 9 bases match TRBD1. CDR3 length: 17 amino acids. In germline, CDR1 is SGHRS, CDR2 YFSETQ. With V trimmed by 4 bases and J by 0 bases, 8 bases remained unmatched. CDR3 amino acids: CASSLGTGLSSYNEQFF. The CDR3 DNA follows: TGCGCCAGCAGCCTCGGGACAGGGCTCAGCTCCTACAATGAGCAGTTCTTC.

This chain links TRBV28 with TRBJ1-2; no firm D call. V shed 2 bases and J shed 4 bases, with 14 bases lying between them. Germline CDR1 reads MDHEN; CDR2 reads SYDVKM. This CDR3 comprises 15 residues. Written as DNA, the CDR3 is TGTGCCAGCAGTTTAGAACCCCGACGGGCCTATGGCTACACCTTC. Protein sequence: CASSLEPRRAYGYTF.

Worth noting for this clone: At the DNA level, this CDR3 is encoded by other sequences in the same sample as well. The chain recombines TRBV5-4 with TRBJ2-5; TRBD2 agrees at 10 bases. This CDR3 is built from 15 residues. CDR1 is SGHNT, CDR2 YYREEE, per germline (reference sequence). Unmatched junction bases numbered 6, after V lost 3 bases and J lost 4 bases. The CDR3 coding sequence is TGTGCCAGCAGCTCGAGGACTAGCGGCGGAGAGACCCAGTACTTC. This gives the protein CASSSRTSGGETQYF.

This clone was observed a few times. Other DNA sequences in the sample encode the same CDR3. This sequence joins TRBV2 and TRBJ2-5; a weak D match, TRBD1 (6 bases). Germline V gene data show CDR1 as SNHLY and CDR2 as FYNNEI. Trimming removed 6 bases from V and 4 bases from J, with 9 bases in between. The CDR3 covers 12 residues. The chain's CDR3 is CASRPQGETQYF. The CDR3 DNA follows: TGTGCCAGCAGACCACAGGGAGAGACCCAGTACTTC.

This clone has just a few counts. This sequence joins TRBV2 and TRBJ1-1; D is undetermined. V was shortened by 0 bases and J by 9 bases, with 11 bases between the two germline ends. CDR3 length: 13 amino acids. In germline, CDR1 is SNHLY, CDR2 FYNNEI. CDR3: CASSEALRGKAFF. The CDR3 DNA is TGTGCCAGCAGTGAAGCGCTTCGAGGGAAAGCTTTCTTT.

The table lists this clone with a few counts. J is TRBJ1-4 and V is TRBV4-2, with D possibly being TRBD1 (6 bases). The germline V gene has CDR1 LGHNA and CDR2 YNFKEQ. Between the trimmed V and J ends, which lost 1 base and 7 bases, there was a span of 13 bases. There are 15 residues in the CDR3. The CDR3 reads CASSQVGGRGEKLFF. DNA for the CDR3: TGTGCCAGCAGCCAAGTCGGGGGGCGAGGTGAAAAACTGTTTTTT.

This chain connects TRBV7-9 to TRBJ1-4, with 7 positions matching TRBD1. Germline V gene data show CDR1 as SEHNR and CDR2 as FQNEAQ (reference sequence). This CDR3 spans 16 amino acids. V gave up 4 bases and J gave up 0 bases; unmatched junction bases: 5. The CDR3 loop reads CASSSQGQPTNEKLFF. Written as DNA, the CDR3 is TGTGCCAGCAGCTCCCAGGGACAGCCAACTAATGAAAAACTGTTTTTT. Filled out from reference TRBV7-9 and TRBJ1-4, the complete variable domain reads DTGVSQNPRHKITKRGQNVTFRCDPISEHNRLYWYRQTLGQGPEFLTYFQNEAQLEKSRLLSDRFSAERPKGSFSTLEIQRTEQGDSAMYLCASSSQGQPTNEKLFFGSGTQLSVL.

The V and J genes are TRBV7-2 and TRBJ2-6; D not certain. The germline V gene encodes CDR1 SGHTA and CDR2 FQGNSA. CDR3 length equals 16 residues. With 1 base removed from V and 0 bases from J, the gap between germline ends came to 7 bases. The CDR3 DNA follows: TGTGCCAGCAGCTTAGTGGGGATCTCTGGGGCCAACGTCCTGACTTTC. Encoded protein: CASSLVGISGANVLTF.

In its sample, this clone was seen a few times. V gene TRBV7-3 combines with J gene TRBJ2-7, with D perhaps TRBD1 (6 bases). The CDR3 covers 14 residues. Deletions cut 5 bases from V and 1 base from J, with 12 bases between. Germline CDR1 reads SGHTA; CDR2 reads FQGTGA. CDR3 nucleotides: TGTGCCAGCAGCGCGGACAGCTTTTCCTACGAGCAGTACTTC. Its translation: CASSADSFSYEQYF.

This chain joins TRBV2 and TRBJ2-4; D ambiguous. The CDR3 sequence is 17 residues long. Trimming shortened V by 6 bases and J by 0 bases, and 18 bases separated the two germline ends. Germline loops: CDR1 SNHLY, CDR2 FYNNEI. The CDR3 region has the DNA TGTGCCAGCAGCGAAAGGGCCTACCTCCTAGCCAAAAACATTCAGTACTTC. Residues: CASSERAYLLAKNIQYF.

CDR3 loop: CASSQDRNSDGPDTQYF. The DNA of the CDR3 is TGCGCCAGCAGCCAAGATAGGAACAGTGACGGCCCAGATACGCAGTATTTT. This chain joins TRBV4-3 and TRBJ2-3; unclear D gene. Trimming pared 0 bases from V and 4 bases from J, leaving 17 bases between. The CDR3 sequence is 17 residues long. Germline CDR1 reads LGHNA; CDR2 reads YSLEER.

This rearrangement joins TRBV29-1 to TRBJ2-3; D not certain. The germline V gene has CDR1 SQVTM and CDR2 ANQGSEA. Trimming left V 6 bases short and J 2 bases short, with 12 bases between. The length of the CDR3 is 13 residues. CDR3 DNA: TGCAGCGTAAGGTGGGAACTCACAGATACGCAGTATTTT. Translated, it gives CSVRWELTDTQYF.

The chain has TRBV2 and TRBJ2-1; D is perhaps TRBD2 (5 bases). The CDR3 is 13 residues long. Per the germline V gene, CDR1 is SNHLY and CDR2 is FYNNEI. Trimming removed 6 bases from V and 7 bases from J, with 13 bases in between. This CDR3 reads CASRGGLLNEQFF. The CDR3 DNA reads TGTGCCAGCAGAGGAGGCTTACTAAATGAGCAGTTCTTC.

This clone was counted a few times. CDR3 nucleotide sequence: TGTGCCAGCTCACAGCCCCCGCGGACGAACACCGGGGAGCTGTTTTTT. It is translated as CASSQPPRTNTGELFF. The rearrangement links TRBV18 to TRBJ2-2; no clear D. V was shortened by 4 bases and J by 0 bases, with 12 bases between the two germline ends. The CDR3 sequence is 16 residues long. Looked up from germline, CDR1 is KGHSH and CDR2 is LQKENI.

This clone was observed a few times. This sequence joins TRBV29-1 and TRBJ1-1, with D unresolved. Trimming stripped 1 base from V and 3 bases from J, with 12 bases between. CDR1 and CDR2 from the germline V gene are SQVTM and ANQGSEA. The CDR3 covers 14 residues. This CDR3 reads CSVEGQRADTEAFF. The CDR3 region has the DNA TGCAGCGTTGAAGGGCAAAGGGCCGACACTGAAGCTTTCTTT.

The table lists this clone with a few counts. The rearrangement uses TRBV7-3 and TRBJ2-5; the D gene could be TRBD1 or TRBD2 (5 bases each). Germline assignment: CDR1 SGHTA and CDR2 FQGTGA. There are 13 residues in the CDR3. V shed 5 bases and J shed 4 bases, with 11 bases lying between them. The CDR3 sequence: CASSGGNGETQYF. DNA of the CDR3: TGTGCCAGCAGCGGGGGTAATGGAGAGACCCAGTACTTC.

This rearrangement joins TRBV29-1 to TRBJ2-2, with 8 positions matching TRBD1. V trimming: 1 base; J trimming: 6 bases; junction bases outside the gene matches: 4. The CDR3 runs to 14 residues. CDR1 SQVTM and CDR2 ANQGSEA come from the germline V gene. The CDR3 protein is CSVEATGDPGELFF. The CDR3 nucleotides read TGCAGCGTTGAAGCGACAGGGGATCCCGGGGAGCTGTTTTTT.

V is TRBV2 and J is TRBJ1-4; D might be TRBD1 (5 bases). This CDR3 has 13 amino acids. Germline loops: CDR1 SNHLY, CDR2 FYNNEI. V lost 7 bases and J 7 bases, leaving 13 bases between the germline ends. The CDR3: CASKGNRGEKLFF. In DNA form, the CDR3 reads TGTGCCAGCAAGGGGAACCGTGGTGAAAAACTGTTTTTT.

The V and J genes are TRBV5-4 and TRBJ2-5; TRBD1 matches 8 bases. The trim removed 6 bases at V and 5 bases at J, leaving 6 bases unmatched. This CDR3 contains 13 residues. CDR1 and CDR2 from the germline V gene are SGHNT and YYREEE (reference sequence). CDR3 residues: CASTWDRRETQYF. The CDR3 DNA is TGTGCCAGCACCTGGGACAGGAGGGAGACCCAGTACTTC.

V is TRBV18 and J is TRBJ2-1, with 8 positions matching TRBD2. There are 15 residues in the CDR3. Germline CDR1 is KGHSH and CDR2 is LQKENI. The ends lost 1 base at V and 6 bases at J; junction bases unmatched: 5. CDR3 DNA sequence: TGTGCCAGCTCACCACTAGCGGGGTCCGTCAATGAGCAGTTCTTC. This gives the protein CASSPLAGSVNEQFF.

The chain carries TRBV5-5 and TRBJ2-7, with 7 bases that match TRBD1. Germline V gene data show CDR1 as SGHKS and CDR2 as YYEKEE (reference sequence). Unmatched junction bases numbered 9, after V lost 3 bases and J lost 3 bases. CDR3 size: 15 residues. Written as DNA, the CDR3 is TGTGCCAGCAGCTCGAGCCCGGGACAGCTCTACGAGCAGTACTTC. Translated, it gives CASSSSPGQLYEQYF.

The chain combines TRBV15 with TRBJ2-7; 9 nucleotides line up with TRBD2. The CDR3 length is 15 residues. V lost 0 bases and J lost 7; bases outside the gene matches: 7. Germline CDR1 is LNHNV and CDR2 is YYDKDF (reference sequence). The CDR3 reads CATSRDVAGESEQYF. In nucleotides, the CDR3 is TGTGCCACCAGCAGAGATGTAGCGGGAGAAAGTGAGCAGTACTTC.

The chain carries TRBV4-2 and TRBJ2-3, with D hard to call. V lost 4 bases to trimming and J lost 0 bases, with 14 bases between them. This CDR3 contains 16 residues. Germline CDR1 reads LGHNA; CDR2 reads YNFKEQ. The DNA of the CDR3 is TGTGCCAGCAGCCTGACGGTTTTATCTAGCACAGATACGCAGTATTTT. It yields the protein CASSLTVLSSTDTQYF.